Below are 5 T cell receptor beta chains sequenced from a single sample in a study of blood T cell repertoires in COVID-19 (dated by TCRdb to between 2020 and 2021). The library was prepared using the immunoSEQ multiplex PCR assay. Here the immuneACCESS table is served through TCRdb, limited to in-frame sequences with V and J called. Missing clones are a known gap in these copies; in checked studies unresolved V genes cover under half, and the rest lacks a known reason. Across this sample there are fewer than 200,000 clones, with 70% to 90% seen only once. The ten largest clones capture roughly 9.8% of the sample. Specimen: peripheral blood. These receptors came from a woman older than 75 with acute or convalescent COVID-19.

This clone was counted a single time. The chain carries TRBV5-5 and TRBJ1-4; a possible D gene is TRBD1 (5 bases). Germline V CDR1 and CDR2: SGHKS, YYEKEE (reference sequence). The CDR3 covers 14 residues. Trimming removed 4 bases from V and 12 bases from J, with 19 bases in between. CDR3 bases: TGTGCCAGCAGCGACGGGGGACTTTTAACCCAACTGTTTTTT. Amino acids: CASSDGGLLTQLFF.

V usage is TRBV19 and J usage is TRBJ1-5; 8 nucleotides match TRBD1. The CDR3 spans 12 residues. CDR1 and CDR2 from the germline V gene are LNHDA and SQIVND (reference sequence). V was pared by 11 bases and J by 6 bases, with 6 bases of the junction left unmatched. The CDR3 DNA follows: TGTGCCGTCTCTGGACAGGGTCAGCCCCAGCATTTT. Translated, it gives CAVSGQGQPQHF.

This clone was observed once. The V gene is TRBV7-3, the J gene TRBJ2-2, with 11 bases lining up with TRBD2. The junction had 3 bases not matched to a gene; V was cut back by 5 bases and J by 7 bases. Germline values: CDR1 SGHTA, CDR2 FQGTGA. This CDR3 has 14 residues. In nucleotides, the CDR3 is TGTGCCAGCAGCCGTAGCGGGAGGGGCGGGGAGCTGTTTTTT. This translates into CASSRSGRGGELFF.

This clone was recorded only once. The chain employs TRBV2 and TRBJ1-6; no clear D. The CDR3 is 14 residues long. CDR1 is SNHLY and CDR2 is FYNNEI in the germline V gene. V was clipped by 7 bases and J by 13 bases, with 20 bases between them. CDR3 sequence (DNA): TGTGCCAGCACCCAGGAGGACCGCGCGGGGCCCCTCCACTTT. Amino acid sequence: CASTQEDRAGPLHF. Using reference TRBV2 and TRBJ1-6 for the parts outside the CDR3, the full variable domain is EPEVTQTPSHQVTQMGQEVILRCVPISNHLYFYWYRQILGQKVEFLVSFYNNEISEKSEIFDDQFSVERPDGSNFTLKIRSTKLEDSAMYFCASTQEDRAGPLHFGNGTRLTVT.

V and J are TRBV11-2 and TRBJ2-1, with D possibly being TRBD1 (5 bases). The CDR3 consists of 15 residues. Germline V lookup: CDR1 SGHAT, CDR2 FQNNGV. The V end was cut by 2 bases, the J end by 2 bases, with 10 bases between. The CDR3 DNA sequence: TGTGCCAGCAGCTTACGGACACCGGCCTACAATGAGCAGTTCTTC. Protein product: CASSLRTPAYNEQFF.